The next 20 T cell receptor beta chains were all read from a single sample in a study of blood T cell repertoires in COVID-19. Assay used: immunoSEQ multiplex PCR; TCRdb lists only in-frame clones, some missing. The sample has over 35,000 clones; 75% to 90% are singletons. The sequenced sample consisted of peripheral blood. These receptor sequences come from a woman of 80 years or more with COVID-19, enrolled during active disease.

In its sample, this clone was seen once. J is TRBJ1-1 and V is TRBV6-5, with D uncertain. V dropped 7 bases and J dropped 5 bases, with 17 bases sitting between them. Germline values: CDR1 MNHEY, CDR2 SVGAGI. CDR3 length equals 14 residues. The CDR3 DNA follows: TGTGCCAGCACAGGCTACGGGGAAAAAACTGAAGCTTTCTTT. Translated, it gives CASTGYGEKTEAFF.

The gene calls are TRBV29-1 and TRBJ1-2, with 7 nucleotides matching TRBD1. The CDR3 sequence is 13 residues long. J lost 5 bases, V lost 6 bases, and 9 bases had no gene match. CDR1 and CDR2 (germline): SQVTM, ANQGSEA. The CDR3 sequence: CSVDRQGSYGYTF. The CDR3 DNA reads as TGCAGCGTGGACCGACAGGGATCGTATGGCTACACCTTC. The whole variable domain, remainder taken from reference TRBV29-1 and TRBJ1-2, is SAVISQKPSRDICQRGTSLTIQCQVDSQVTMMFWYRQQPGQSLTLIATANQGSEATYESGFVIDKFPISRPNLTFSTLTVSNMSPEDSSIYLCSVDRQGSYGYTFGSGTRLTVV.

This chain links TRBV28 with TRBJ1-4; D ambiguous. The germline V gene has CDR1 MDHEN and CDR2 SYDVKM. V dropped 8 bases and J dropped 1 base, with 11 bases sitting between them. The CDR3 covers 14 residues. The CDR3 is CASRRGQTNEKLFF. CDR3 DNA sequence: TGTGCCAGCCGTCGTGGGCAAACTAATGAAAAACTGTTTTTT.

The genes are TRBV7-9 and TRBJ2-7; possible D gene TRBD1, 6 bases. V lost 4 bases to trimming and J lost 0 bases, with 13 bases between them. The CDR3 covers 15 residues. Per the germline V gene, CDR1 is SEHNR and CDR2 is FQNEAQ (reference sequence). The CDR3 DNA follows: TGTGCCAGCAGCTCACCGGACAGACGCTCCTACGAGCAGTACTTC. Translating it yields CASSSPDRRSYEQYF. The full variable domain, completed using reference TRBV7-9 and TRBJ2-7, is DTGVSQNPRHKITKRGQNVTFRCDPISEHNRLYWYRQTLGQGPEFLTYFQNEAQLEKSRLLSDRFSAERPKGSFSTLEIQRTEQGDSAMYLCASSSPDRRSYEQYFGPGTRLTVT.

As DNA, the CDR3 is TGTGCCAGCAGTTTTGGCGGGACCCAAGAGACCCAGTACTTC. Its protein product is CASSFGGTQETQYF. The chain links TRBV28 to TRBJ2-5; perhaps TRBD2 as D (6 bases). This CDR3 is built from 14 residues. Per germline, CDR1 MDHEN and CDR2 SYDVKM. Trimming shortened V by 3 bases and J by 1 base, and 9 bases separated the two germline ends.

Only one count was recorded for this clone. The chain couples TRBV5-1 to TRBJ1-1; 8 bases line up with TRBD1. Looked up from germline, CDR1 is SGHRS and CDR2 is YFSETQ. This CDR3 is 14 amino acids long. With V trimmed by 3 bases and J by 2 bases, 3 bases remained unmatched. This CDR3 reads CASSSGQGNTEAFF. CDR3 nucleotides: TGCGCCAGCAGCTCCGGACAGGGCAACACTGAAGCTTTCTTT.

V usage is TRBV5-1 and J usage is TRBJ2-5; D possibly corresponds to TRBD2 (6 bases). Deletions cut 3 bases from V and 1 base from J, with 10 bases between. The CDR3 loop spans 14 amino acids. Germline CDR1 and CDR2: SGHRS and YFSETQ. For the CDR3, the DNA is TGCGCCAGCAGCTACGGGAGACCCCAAGAGACCCAGTACTTC. Residues: CASSYGRPQETQYF.

This chain uses TRBV7-6 with TRBJ2-7, with 9 bases matching TRBD1. Germline V CDR1 and CDR2: SGHVS, FNYEAQ. This CDR3 is 16 amino acids long. With 1 base clipped from V and 3 bases from J, the junction kept 7 bases outside the gene matches. The CDR3 DNA follows: TGTGCCAGCAGCTTAGATGCGGGACAGGGCATCTACGAGCAGTACTTC. This translates into CASSLDAGQGIYEQYF. Combining the CDR3 with reference TRBV7-6 and TRBJ2-7 gives the whole variable domain GAGVSQSPRYKVTKRGQDVALRCDPISGHVSLYWYRQALGQGPEFLTYFNYEAQQDKSGLPNDRFSAERPEGSISTLTIQRTEQRDSAMYRCASSLDAGQGIYEQYFGPGTRLTVT.

J is TRBJ2-3 and V is TRBV18; 7 nucleotides align to TRBD1. The CDR3 consists of 15 residues. CDR1 and CDR2 (germline): KGHSH, LQKENI. The ends lost 3 bases at V and 3 bases at J; junction bases unmatched: 6. The CDR3 loop is CASSPGQLGTDTQYF. CDR3 sequence (DNA): TGTGCCAGCTCACCGGGACAGTTGGGAACAGATACGCAGTATTTT. Full variable domain (missing parts from reference TRBV18 and TRBJ2-3): NAGVMQNPRHLVRRRGQEARLRCSPMKGHSHVYWYRQLPEEGLKFMVYLQKENIIDESGMPKERFSAEFPKEGPSILRIQQVVRGDSAAYFCASSPGQLGTDTQYFGPGTRLTVL.

This clone is a singleton in its sample. The genes are TRBV7-9 and TRBJ2-1; 12 nucleotides line up with TRBD2. The CDR3 runs 14 residues. Germline CDR1 reads SEHNR; CDR2 reads FQNEAQ (reference sequence). J lost 2 bases, V lost 10 bases, and 3 bases had no gene match. The CDR3 nucleotides are TGTGCCACATCTAGCGGGAGGGCCTACAATGAGCAGTTCTTC. Translation: CATSSGRAYNEQFF. Looking up the rest from reference TRBV7-9 and TRBJ2-1 gives the full variable domain: DTGVSQNPRHKITKRGQNVTFRCDPISEHNRLYWYRQTLGQGPEFLTYFQNEAQLEKSRLLSDRFSAERPKGSFSTLEIQRTEQGDSAMYLCATSSGRAYNEQFFGPGTRLTVL.

This clone was found a few times. The V gene is TRBV18, the J gene TRBJ2-1; 9 bases match TRBD2. Germline lookup yields CDR1 KGHSH and CDR2 LQKENI. This CDR3 spans 14 amino acids. The J segment lost 3 bases and the V segment lost 4 bases, leaving 1 base of the junction unmatched. This CDR3 reads CASSRAGGYNEQFF. The CDR3 DNA follows: TGTGCCAGCTCACGAGCGGGGGGCTACAATGAGCAGTTCTTC.

This clone was seen a single time. The V call is TRBV5-6, the J call TRBJ1-5, with a possible D match to TRBD1 (6 bases). CDR1 SGHDT and CDR2 YYEEEE come from the germline V gene. CDR3 length equals 14 residues. Deletions cut 0 bases from V and 9 bases from J, with 13 bases between. The CDR3 here is CASSLGGGAGPQHF. In nucleotides, the CDR3 is TGTGCCAGCAGCTTGGGAGGGGGGGCCGGGCCCCAGCATTTT.

This chain uses TRBV10-3 with TRBJ1-1, with 7 bases that match TRBD1. This CDR3 region has 15 residues. V gave up 11 bases and J gave up 2 bases; unmatched junction bases: 14. Germline V gene sequence: CDR1 ENHRY, CDR2 SYGVKD. CDR3 nucleotide sequence: TGTGCCTCAAGATTGGCAGGGGGAATAAACACTGAAGCTTTCTTT. It translates to CASRLAGGINTEAFF.

V and J are TRBV5-1 and TRBJ1-2, with D perhaps TRBD1 (6 bases). The germline CDR1 and CDR2 sequences are SGHRS and YFSETQ. The CDR3 is 15 amino acids. With 3 bases removed from V and 6 bases from J, the gap between germline ends came to 18 bases. The CDR3 reads CASSSGGQVLDGYTF. The DNA for the CDR3 is TGCGCCAGCAGCTCCGGGGGGCAGGTTTTGGATGGCTACACCTTC.

The chain couples TRBV6-5 to TRBJ2-7; D may be TRBD2 (5 bases). Per germline, CDR1 MNHEY and CDR2 SVGAGI. Trimming shortened V by 5 bases and J by 6 bases, and 17 bases separated the two germline ends. This CDR3 comprises 14 residues. DNA for the CDR3: TGTGCCAGCAGTAGGCCGGGATCGATCTCCGAGCAGTACTTC. Its protein is CASSRPGSISEQYF.

This chain uses TRBV24-1 with TRBJ1-1; TRBD1 aligns across 11 bases. Per germline, CDR1 KGHDR and CDR2 SFDVKD. Germline trimming cut 7 bases from V and 7 bases from J; bases unmatched to any gene: 1. CDR3 length equals 12 residues. The CDR3 DNA follows: TGTGCCACCAGGGACAGGGGGCTTGAAGCTTTCTTT. Translation: CATRDRGLEAFF.

The rearrangement links TRBV5-1 to TRBJ1-5; D is undetermined. The CDR3 runs 14 residues. The V gene lost 0 bases and the J gene lost 3 bases, with 7 bases spanning the gap. CDR1 SGHRS and CDR2 YFSETQ come from the germline V gene. CDR3 nucleotides: TGCGCCAGCAGCTTGGGACACCTCAATCAGCCCCAGCATTTT. Amino acids: CASSLGHLNQPQHF.

V and J are TRBV2 and TRBJ2-7; possible D gene TRBD1, 6 bases. The CDR3 totals 11 residues. V lost 6 bases, J lost 10 bases, and 13 bases lay in between. Germline V gene data show CDR1 as SNHLY and CDR2 as FYNNEI. CDR3 amino acids: CASRERQEQYF. CDR3 DNA sequence: TGTGCCAGCAGAGAAAGACAGGAACAGTACTTC.

V usage is TRBV5-1 and J usage is TRBJ2-5; TRBD2 matches at 9 bases. Germline V lookup: CDR1 SGHRS, CDR2 YFSETQ. Trimming removed 0 bases from V and 5 bases from J; junction bases left unmatched: 8. This CDR3 region has 16 residues. CDR3 protein: CASSLAPAGGVETQYF. DNA for the CDR3: TGCGCCAGCAGCTTGGCCCCAGCGGGGGGCGTGGAGACCCAGTACTTC.

V is TRBV5-5 and J is TRBJ2-3; D is perhaps TRBD2 (5 bases). The CDR3 totals 13 residues. Germline loops: CDR1 SGHKS, CDR2 YYEKEE (reference sequence). The CDR3 DNA sequence: TGTGCTATCGGGGAGCGGTACACAGATACGCAGTATTTT. Translation: CAIGERYTDTQYF.